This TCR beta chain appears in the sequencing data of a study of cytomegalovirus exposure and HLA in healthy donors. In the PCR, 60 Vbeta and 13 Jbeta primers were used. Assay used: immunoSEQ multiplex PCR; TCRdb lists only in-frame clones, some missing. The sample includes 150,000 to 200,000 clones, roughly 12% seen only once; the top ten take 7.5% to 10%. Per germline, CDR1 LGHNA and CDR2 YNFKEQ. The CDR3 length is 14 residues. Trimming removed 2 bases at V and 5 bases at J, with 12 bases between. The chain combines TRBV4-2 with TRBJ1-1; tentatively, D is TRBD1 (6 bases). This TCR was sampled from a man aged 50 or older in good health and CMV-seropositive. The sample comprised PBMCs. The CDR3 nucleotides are TGTGCCAGCAGCCAATCGGACAGCCCTACTGAAGCTTTCTTT. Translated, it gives CASSQSDSPTEAFF.